The entry that follows covers one T cell receptor beta chain sequence. Its target is unknown. Method: immunoSEQ multiplex PCR; TCRdb's copy keeps in-frame clones and lacks some. The sample lists 120,000 or so clones, around 90% seen once, with 1.9% in the top ten. CDR3 length: 10 residues. Trimming shortened V by 6 bases and J by 7 bases, and 6 bases separated the two germline ends. Germline V CDR1 and CDR2: MNHEY, SMNVEV (reference sequence). The data belong to a study of cytomegalovirus exposure and HLA in healthy donors. General study results and limits: It was 150 to 200 TCR beta chains that were listed as cytomegalovirus-associated. Reportedly, cytomegalovirus status was diagnosed with high sensitivity and specificity. In vitro experiments confirmed that three CMV-associated chains were specific for CMV antigens.

The sequence was obtained from a woman aged 18-29 years in good health and CMV-seronegative. The specimen sequenced was PBMCs. The chain uses TRBV27 and TRBJ2-5, with D perhaps matching TRBD2 (5 bases). As DNA, the CDR3 is TGTGCCAGCAGGGACTGGACCCAGTACTTC. Translated, it gives CASRDWTQYF.